This T cell receptor beta chain was profiled in a study of OX40 agonist ivuxolimab in advanced cancers. Points from the study as a whole: The study found that CD8+ T cells averaged more expanded clones than CD4+. Both blood CD4+ and CD8+ T cells showed clonal growth by week 6 at 0.1 to 3.0 mg/kg.

The repertoire was sequenced with immunoSEQ multiplex PCR; TCRdb's copy has only in-frame clones and lacks some. The table shows fewer than 100,000 clones, with about 88% occurring only once. Autoimmune disease history or systemic immunosuppression disqualified patients. Germline V CDR1 and CDR2: SNHLY, FYNNEI. The CDR3 consists of 11 residues. V was cut by 6 bases and J by 6 bases, with 8 bases left in between. Remarks on this clone: Its target is unknown.

The V and J genes are TRBV2 and TRBJ1-1; D is unclear. Sequenced material: CD4+ or CD8+ T cells sorted from blood, taken in a trial of the OX40 agonist ivuxolimab. This sequence was found in an adult with an advanced solid tumor such as melanoma, head and neck, liver or kidney cancer. The CDR3 nucleotides are TGTGCCAGCAGGGGAGGACCTGAAGCTTTCTTT. Its translation: CASRGGPEAFF.